Below, 8 T cell receptor beta chains from the same sample are listed, as sequenced in a study of OX40 agonist ivuxolimab in advanced cancers. This table comes from immunoSEQ multiplex PCR, and its TCRdb copy is limited to in-frame clones, with some not included. This repertoire shows roughly 100,000 clones, about 90% found once; its top ten account for 0.7% to 0.95%. Sequenced here: CD4+ or CD8+ T cells sorted from blood, sampled in a trial of the OX40 agonist ivuxolimab. Receptors originate from an adult with an advanced solid tumor such as melanoma, head and neck, liver or kidney cancer.

V gene TRBV2 combines with J gene TRBJ2-1; tentatively, D is TRBD2 (5 bases). There are 15 residues in the CDR3. CDR1 and CDR2 (germline): SNHLY, FYNNEI. Between the trimmed V and J ends, which lost 5 bases and 10 bases, there was a span of 21 bases. This CDR3 reads CASSRDSSSGQEQFF. The CDR3, as DNA: TGTGCCAGCAGTCGGGATTCTAGTTCAGGTCAGGAGCAGTTCTTC.

The gene calls are TRBV9 and TRBJ2-6; D might be TRBD1 (5 bases). The V gene's germline CDR1 is SGDLS and CDR2 YYNGEE. V lost 4 bases and J 0 bases, leaving 11 bases between the germline ends. This CDR3 spans 16 amino acids. CDR3 residues: CASSPLGDSGANVLTF. The CDR3 DNA follows: TGTGCCAGCAGCCCCCTAGGGGACTCTGGGGCCAACGTCCTGACTTTC.

CDR3: CASSLGGTGGYTF. For the CDR3, the DNA is TGTGCCAGCAGCTTAGGCGGGACAGGGGGCTACACCTTC. This sequence joins TRBV7-9 and TRBJ1-2; 9 positions match TRBD1. Germline V gives CDR1 SEHNR, CDR2 FQNEAQ (reference sequence). The CDR3 is 13 amino acids. With V trimmed by 1 base and J by 8 bases, 2 bases remained unmatched.

The chain employs TRBV5-1 and TRBJ1-6; possibly TRBD1 for D (6 bases). The CDR3 spans 13 residues. V was trimmed by 4 bases and J by 15 bases, leaving 17 bases between them. From germline, CDR1 is SGHRS and CDR2 YFSETQ. The CDR3 sequence is CASSQNRDQFLHF. The DNA of the CDR3 is TGCGCCAGCAGCCAGAACAGGGATCAGTTCCTCCACTTT.

The genes are TRBV4-3 and TRBJ2-2; TRBD2 might be the D (6 bases). Trimming took 4 bases from V and 4 from J, leaving 16 bases between them. The CDR3 length is 16 residues. Germline values: CDR1 LGHNA, CDR2 YSLEER. The CDR3 region has the DNA TGCGCCAGCAGCCGACTCTTGTCGGGAGTCACCGGGGAGCTGTTTTTT. It codes for CASSRLLSGVTGELFF.

This sequence joins TRBV6-5 and TRBJ1-2, with D perhaps TRBD1 (6 bases). The CDR3 runs 14 residues. Germline V lookup: CDR1 MNHEY, CDR2 SVGAGI. Trimming shortened V by 6 bases and J by 5 bases, and 16 bases separated the two germline ends. In nucleotides, the CDR3 is TGTGCCAGCAGCCGGGACAAGGGATTGTATGGCTACACCTTC. This encodes CASSRDKGLYGYTF.

The chain combines TRBV10-3 with TRBJ1-6; D is perhaps TRBD1 (5 bases). The CDR3 consists of 15 residues. With 0 bases removed from V and 10 bases from J, the gap between germline ends came to 13 bases. The germline CDR1 and CDR2 sequences are ENHRY and SYGVKD. The CDR3 DNA reads as TGTGCCATCAGTGAGTCCAACAGGAATGGCTCACCCCTCCACTTT. Translation: CAISESNRNGSPLHF.

This chain joins TRBV7-2 and TRBJ2-4, with D hard to call. The CDR3 runs to 15 residues. Germline V gene data show CDR1 as SGHTA and CDR2 as FQGNSA. The V and J ends lost 1 base and 5 bases respectively, with 12 bases between them. CDR3 in amino acids: CASSLDRARQNIQYF. DNA of the CDR3: TGTGCCAGCAGCTTAGACCGGGCCCGTCAAAACATTCAGTACTTC.